One and the same sample provided the 10 T cell receptor beta chains below, sequenced in a study of blood T cell repertoires in COVID-19. Profiling relied on immunoSEQ multiplex PCR, and the TCRdb table lists in-frame clones only, not all of them. The data show approximately 250,000 clones, roughly 88% seen once. Sequencing was done on a sample of PBMCs or T cells enriched from blood (not recorded which). The receptors were sampled from a middle-aged woman with acute COVID-19.

The chain carries TRBV7-9 and TRBJ1-4; D possibly corresponds to TRBD1 (6 bases). Germline CDR1 is SEHNR and CDR2 is FQNEAQ (reference sequence). The CDR3 length is 14 residues. Trimming removed 4 bases at V and 7 bases at J, with 13 bases between. CDR3 nucleotides: TGTGCCAGCAGCTCAACAGGGAGGGTTGAAAAACTGTTTTTT. Translated: CASSSTGRVEKLFF.

The rearrangement uses TRBV7-8 and TRBJ2-3, with 7 positions matching TRBD2. This CDR3 spans 16 amino acids. Germline CDR1 is SGHVS and CDR2 is FQNEAQ. V dropped 1 base and J dropped 4; count of bases not matched to a gene: 8. The CDR3 region has the DNA TGTGCCAGCAGCTTAGGAGTAGCTAGCGGAGCAGATACGCAGTATTTT. This encodes CASSLGVASGADTQYF.

The chain has TRBV11-3 and TRBJ1-1, with D uncertain. Germline CDR1 is SGHNT and CDR2 is YENEEA. The CDR3 runs 13 residues. Trimming pared 2 bases from V and 5 bases from J, leaving 9 bases between. The CDR3 sequence is CASSLSSGTEAFF. In DNA form, the CDR3 reads TGTGCCAGCAGCTTAAGCTCAGGAACTGAAGCTTTCTTT. Filled out from reference TRBV11-3 and TRBJ1-1, the complete variable domain reads EAGVVQSPRYKIIEKKQPVAFWCNPISGHNTLYWYLQNLGQGPELLIRYENEEAVDDSQLPKDRFSAERLKGVDSTLKIQPAELGDSAVYLCASSLSSGTEAFFGQGTRLTVV.

V usage is TRBV30 and J usage is TRBJ1-5; 7 bases are a match to TRBD1. The germline CDR1 and CDR2 sequences are GTSNPN and SVGIG (reference sequence). The CDR3 has 15 amino acids. V gave up 2 bases and J gave up 0 bases; unmatched junction bases: 4. Here the CDR3 reads CAWSQGTASNQPQHF. The CDR3 nucleotides read TGTGCCTGGAGTCAGGGGACAGCTAGCAATCAGCCCCAGCATTTT. The full variable domain, with the rest looked up from reference TRBV30 and TRBJ1-5, is SQTIHQWPATLVQPVGSPLSLECTVEGTSNPNLYWYRQAAGRGLQLLFYSVGIGQISSEVPQNLSASRPQDRQFILSSKKLLLSDSGFYLCAWSQGTASNQPQHFGDGTRLSIL.

CDR3 protein: CASSDNNISNQPQHF. The CDR3 DNA reads as TGTGCCAGCAGTGATAATAACATTAGCAATCAGCCCCAGCATTTT. The V call is TRBV2, the J call TRBJ1-5, with unresolved D. Trimming left V 3 bases short and J 0 bases short, with 9 bases between. CDR3 size: 15 residues. CDR1 is SNHLY and CDR2 is FYNNEI in the germline V gene.

This rearrangement joins TRBV6-5 to TRBJ2-7, with TRBD2 matching over 7 bases. The ends lost 11 bases at V and 3 bases at J; junction bases unmatched: 10. The CDR3 contains 13 residues. Germline V gene lookup returns CDR1 MNHEY and CDR2 SVGAGI. The CDR3 sequence: CAADPSGLYEQYF. The CDR3 DNA reads as TGTGCCGCGGACCCTAGCGGACTCTACGAGCAGTACTTC.

This clone came up once. One junction end does not reproduce the germline sequence, and a read error may be involved. Within the sample, other DNA sequences also encode this same CDR3. The chain links TRBV10-2 to TRBJ1-2, with D hard to call. CDR3 length: 14 residues. Looked up from germline, CDR1 is WSHSY and CDR2 is SAAADI. CDR3 region: CASSPLRDTYGYTF. CDR3 in DNA: TGCGCCAGCAGTCCCCTTCGGGATACCTATGGCTACACCTTT.

The chain uses TRBV3-1 (or the pseudogene TRBV3-2) and TRBJ1-5, with D perhaps matching TRBD1 (6 bases). The V end lost 4 bases, the J end lost 0 bases, and 13 bases lay between the germline ends. This CDR3 spans 16 amino acids. Germline V gene sequence: CDR1 LGHDT, CDR2 YNNKEL (reference sequence). The CDR3 bases are TGTGCCAGCAGCCCCGGACAGAATTATAGCAATCAGCCCCAGCATTTT. Amino acids: CASSPGQNYSNQPQHF.

This chain joins TRBV15 and TRBJ1-4; unclear D gene. V lost 2 bases and J 7 bases, leaving 17 bases between the germline ends. The germline V gene has CDR1 LNHNV and CDR2 YYDKDF (reference sequence). CDR3 length equals 16 residues. The CDR3 is CATSRNSGRSREKLFF. In DNA form, the CDR3 reads TGTGCCACCAGCAGAAACTCTGGGCGCAGTCGTGAAAAACTGTTTTTT.

V gene TRBV5-8 combines with J gene TRBJ2-2; 8 positions agree with TRBD2. Germline CDR1 SGHTS, CDR2 YDEGEE. The CDR3 consists of 14 residues. V dropped 1 base and J dropped 4; count of bases not matched to a gene: 0. The CDR3: CASSLREGTGELFF. CDR3 sequence (DNA): TGTGCCAGCAGCTTGCGGGAGGGCACCGGGGAGCTGTTTTTT.